Sequencing of this TCR beta chain was carried out in a study of T cells in Graves' hyperthyroidism and ophthalmopathy. Germline V gene lookup returns CDR1 MNHEY and CDR2 SVGEGT. This CDR3 comprises 16 residues. The V end lost 2 bases, the J end lost 1 base, and 15 bases lay between the germline ends. The source material, RNA transcripts, was used to amplify TCR beta CDR3 regions. An initial round of RT-PCR targeting the TCR CDR3 relied on the HTBI primer set. TCRdb called the multiplex PCR reads again in MiXCR, with one record for every CDR3 protein. Seen here are around 600,000 distinct CDR3 sequences, roughly 15% observed once, and the top ten hold around 13%. Regarding the study as a whole: Appearing also in blood were most of the thyroid clonotypes expanded above 0.001. A model using 13 V-J features told ophthalmopathy apart from stable hyperthyroidism. Model predictions of ophthalmopathy came a median approximately 6 months before onset.

About this clonotype itself: Its target is not known.

The chain couples TRBV6-2 or TRBV6-3 to TRBJ2-7, with D unresolved. The receptor's source is a woman aged 45-65 years with Graves' ophthalmopathy. Sequenced: blood. CDR3 amino acids: CASSYSLAIGSYEQYF. For the CDR3, the DNA is TGTGCCAGCAGTTACAGTCTGGCGATTGGATCCTACGAGCAGTACTTC.